The clone carrying this TCR beta chain has more than one count but fewer than ten. The antigen is not known. The repertoire was sequenced with immunoSEQ multiplex PCR; TCRdb's copy has only in-frame clones and lacks some. Among about 92,000 clones listed, approximately 91% were seen once. These data belong to a study of T cell responses to AZD1222 COVID-19 vaccine. Findings of the study overall: Seropositivity was recorded at baseline in only six AZD1222 recipients. Unmutated variant regions reportedly attract nearly half of all spike-specific TCRs.

Sequenced here: peripheral blood, sampled on day 0 of AZD1222 vaccination. The source is an adult in good health.

CDR3 sequence: CASFNWGYTF. The DNA of the CDR3 is TGTGCCAGCTTCAACTGGGGCTACACCTTC. The chain recombines TRBV2 with TRBJ1-2; no definite D call. Germline assignment: CDR1 SNHLY and CDR2 FYNNEI. CDR3 size: 10 residues. Trimming shortened V by 8 bases and J by 8 bases, and 9 bases separated the two germline ends.